The 24 T cell receptor beta chains below come from one sample, sequenced in a study of shared clonotypes between healthy human individuals. The table came from immunoSEQ multiplex PCR; TCRdb's copy has only in-frame clones and leaves some out. The table records over a million clones, about 96% of them present only once. The sequenced material came from naive CD4+ T cells sorted from blood. Regarding subset: CD45RA+ positively selected. Receptors were obtained from a man aged 30 to 45 in good health.

The V and J genes are TRBV6-1 and TRBJ2-7, with D uncertain. Germline assignment: CDR1 MNHNS and CDR2 SASEGT. The V gene lost 5 bases and the J gene lost 7 bases, with 21 bases spanning the gap. The CDR3 has 15 residues. CDR3 DNA sequence: TGTGCCAGCAGTTCTCGAAGGGCAGACTTTATGGAGCAGTACTTC. Translation: CASSSRRADFMEQYF.

This chain connects TRBV19 to TRBJ1-5; no definite D call. CDR1 LNHDA and CDR2 SQIVND come from the germline V gene (reference sequence). The CDR3 loop spans 14 amino acids. Trimming pared 3 bases from V and 4 bases from J, leaving 10 bases between. CDR3: CASSIDPRNQPQHF. DNA for the CDR3: TGTGCCAGTAGTATCGACCCGAGGAATCAGCCCCAGCATTTT. The whole variable domain, filled in from reference TRBV19 and TRBJ1-5, reads DGGITQSPKYLFRKEGQNVTLSCEQNLNHDAMYWYRQDPGQGLRLIYYSQIVNDFQKGDIAEGYSVSREKKESFPLTVTSAQKNPTAFYLCASSIDPRNQPQHFGDGTRLSIL.

The chain employs TRBV10-2 and TRBJ2-1; D might be TRBD1 or TRBD2, each matching 5 bases. CDR1 and CDR2 from the germline V gene are WSHSY and SAAADI. V was cut by 0 bases and J by 5 bases, with 11 bases left in between. The CDR3 has 15 residues. The CDR3 loop is CASSESVLGDNEQFF. The CDR3 DNA follows: TGCGCCAGCAGTGAGTCCGTCTTGGGGGACAATGAGCAGTTCTTC.

The chain is built from TRBV7-3 and TRBJ2-1, with 7 bases that match TRBD1. The CDR3 is 15 amino acids. CDR1 is SGHTA, CDR2 FQGTGA, per germline. V lost 5 bases and J lost 10; bases outside the gene matches: 14. The CDR3 protein is CASSRDRDSLGEQFF. CDR3 nucleotides: TGTGCCAGCAGCCGAGACCGGGACAGCCTCGGAGAGCAGTTCTTC. Filled out from reference TRBV7-3 and TRBJ2-1, the complete variable domain reads GAGVSQTPSNKVTEKGKYVELRCDPISGHTALYWYRQSLGQGPEFLIYFQGTGAADDSGLPNDRFFAVRPEGSVSTLKIQRTERGDSAVYLCASSRDRDSLGEQFFGPGTRLTVL.

The V and J genes are TRBV4-2 and TRBJ2-1; D is tentatively TRBD1 or TRBD2 (5 bases each). The V end was cut by 3 bases, the J end by 5 bases, with 17 bases between. CDR1 and CDR2 from the germline V gene are LGHNA and YNFKEQ. The length of the CDR3 is 16 residues. The DNA for the CDR3 is TGTGCCAGCAGCCAGGCCGGGACGTATAAAAACAATGAGCAGTTCTTC. Its translation is CASSQAGTYKNNEQFF.

V usage is TRBV28 and J usage is TRBJ2-3; no clear D gene. V was shortened by 4 bases and J by 6 bases, with 11 bases between the two germline ends. The V gene's germline CDR1 is MDHEN and CDR2 SYDVKM. The CDR3 contains 13 residues. The DNA for the CDR3 is TGTGCCAGCAGTTCTACCTCTCGGGATACGCAGTATTTT. It translates to CASSSTSRDTQYF.

The CDR3 sequence: CASSFIWGGGNQPQHF. In DNA, the CDR3 is TGTGCCAGCAGTTTTATTTGGGGGGGAGGTAATCAGCCCCAGCATTTT. This chain uses TRBV28 with TRBJ1-5, with D perhaps matching TRBD1 (5 bases). The CDR3 runs 16 residues. V was shortened by 3 bases and J by 4 bases, with 16 bases between the two germline ends. The germline V gene has CDR1 MDHEN and CDR2 SYDVKM. The entire variable domain, with the rest obtained from reference TRBV28 and TRBJ1-5, is as follows: DVKVTQSSRYLVKRTGEKVFLECVQDMDHENMFWYRQDPGLGLRLIYFSYDVKMKEKGDIPEGYSVSREKKERFSLILESASTNQTSMYLCASSFIWGGGNQPQHFGDGTRLSIL.

This chain joins TRBV9 and TRBJ2-2; 8 bases align to TRBD2. The length of the CDR3 is 15 residues. From germline, CDR1 is SGDLS and CDR2 YYNGEE. After removal of 4 bases from V and 0 bases from J, the junction contained 2 bases not matched to a gene. The CDR3 here is CASSPAGANTGELFF. In nucleotides, the CDR3 is TGTGCCAGCAGCCCAGCGGGGGCGAACACCGGGGAGCTGTTTTTT. The entire variable domain, with the rest obtained from reference TRBV9 and TRBJ2-2, is as follows: DSGVTQTPKHLITATGQRVTLRCSPRSGDLSVYWYQQSLDQGLQFLIQYYNGEERAKGNILERFSAQQFPDLHSELNLSSLELGDSALYFCASSPAGANTGELFFGEGSRLTVL.

This sequence joins TRBV6-1 and TRBJ2-2; 7 bases are a match to TRBD1. The CDR3 has 13 amino acids. Germline V lookup: CDR1 MNHNS, CDR2 SASEGT. V lost 4 bases to trimming and J lost 9 bases; unmatched junction nucleotides: 5. CDR3 amino acids: CASSGWTGRELFF. The CDR3 DNA is TGTGCCAGCAGTGGTTGGACAGGCAGGGAGCTGTTTTTT.

The chain combines TRBV6-6 with TRBJ2-2, with D uncertain. The CDR3 consists of 13 residues. Trimming shortened V by 2 bases and J by 4 bases, and 5 bases separated the two germline ends. Germline CDR1 MNHNY, CDR2 SVGAGI (reference sequence). The CDR3 is CASSYLSTGELFF. As DNA, the CDR3 is TGTGCCAGCAGTTACCTCAGCACCGGGGAGCTGTTTTTT.

The rearrangement links TRBV18 to TRBJ2-7, with TRBD2 matching over 12 bases. Germline lookup yields CDR1 KGHSH and CDR2 LQKENI. The CDR3 is 16 amino acids. Trimming at V came to 2 bases and at J to 0 bases, leaving 2 bases not matched to a gene. The CDR3 DNA follows: TGTGCCAGCTCACCAGGACTAGCGGGGACCTCCTACGAGCAGTACTTC. Its translation: CASSPGLAGTSYEQYF.

V usage is TRBV9 and J usage is TRBJ2-7; 7 bases are a match to TRBD2. This CDR3 contains 15 residues. Losses at the gene ends were 0 bases for V and 2 bases for J; bases not matched to a gene: 5. The germline V gene encodes CDR1 SGDLS and CDR2 YYNGEE. CDR3 protein: CASSVESSGPYEQYF. Here the CDR3 DNA reads TGTGCCAGCAGCGTAGAGTCTAGCGGTCCCTACGAGCAGTACTTC.

This chain links TRBV11-3 with TRBJ2-1, with 9 bases fitting TRBD1. The CDR3 contains 15 residues. CDR1 SGHNT and CDR2 YENEEA come from the germline V gene. Trimming cost V 5 bases and J 2 bases; bases outside gene matches: 4. In DNA, the CDR3 is TGTGCCAGCAGCACTACAGGGGGCACCTACAATGAGCAGTTCTTC. Its translation is CASSTTGGTYNEQFF.

The CDR3 nucleotides are TGCGCCAGCAGCAATGGCGCGGGAAATCAGCCCCAGCATTTT. Translating gives CASSNGAGNQPQHF. The chain is built from TRBV5-1 and TRBJ1-5; no clear D gene. The germline CDR1 and CDR2 sequences are SGHRS and YFSETQ. The CDR3 extends over 14 amino acids. V was trimmed by 4 bases and J by 4 bases, leaving 12 bases between them.

This rearrangement joins TRBV19 to TRBJ2-5; the D is unclear. The CDR3 is 14 residues long. The germline CDR1 and CDR2 sequences are LNHDA and SQIVND (reference sequence). Trimming pared 1 base from V and 2 bases from J, leaving 8 bases between. The CDR3 DNA reads as TGTGCCAGTAGTATAGCTTTGAGGCAAGAGACCCAGTACTTC. Translation gives CASSIALRQETQYF. The whole variable domain, remainder taken from reference TRBV19 and TRBJ2-5, is DGGITQSPKYLFRKEGQNVTLSCEQNLNHDAMYWYRQDPGQGLRLIYYSQIVNDFQKGDIAEGYSVSREKKESFPLTVTSAQKNPTAFYLCASSIALRQETQYFGPGTRLLVL.

This chain connects TRBV18 to TRBJ1-1, with D possibly matching TRBD1 (5 bases). The CDR3 runs 13 residues. Germline V gene sequence: CDR1 KGHSH, CDR2 LQKENI. V gave up 5 bases and J gave up 7 bases, with 14 bases separating them. The CDR3 reads CASSSPGRYEAFF. The CDR3 DNA is TGTGCCAGCTCAAGTCCAGGGCGGTATGAAGCTTTCTTT.

The gene calls are TRBV28 and TRBJ2-7; unclear D gene. From germline, CDR1 is MDHEN and CDR2 SYDVKM. The CDR3 runs 15 residues. Trimming stripped 6 bases from V and 4 bases from J, with 19 bases between. As DNA, the CDR3 is TGTGCCAGCAGCTTCCGGCTGGCCCGATTTTACGAGCAGTACTTC. Translation gives CASSFRLARFYEQYF.

This clone was found once. V and J are TRBV2 and TRBJ2-7; 7 nucleotides line up with TRBD2. J gave up 2 bases and V 4 bases, and 5 bases lay outside the gene matches. The CDR3 loop spans 14 amino acids. The germline V gene has CDR1 SNHLY and CDR2 FYNNEI. The CDR3 loop is CASSALAVAYEQYF. CDR3 bases: TGTGCCAGCAGTGCCCTAGCGGTGGCCTACGAGCAGTACTTC.

The chain couples TRBV27 to TRBJ1-5; 7 bases align to TRBD1. Trimming at V came to 6 bases and at J to 1 base, leaving 3 bases not matched to a gene. There are 14 residues in the CDR3. Germline CDR1 reads MNHEY; CDR2 reads SMNVEV (reference sequence). The CDR3 nucleotides read TGTGCCAGCAGGTCAGGGGGGAGCAATCAGCCCCAGCATTTT. Encoded protein: CASRSGGSNQPQHF.

Concerning this clone itself: Other DNA sequences in the sample encode the same CDR3. The chain couples TRBV18 to TRBJ1-4, with a weak D call TRBD1 (5 bases). Germline V gene data show CDR1 as KGHSH and CDR2 as LQKENI. Trimming left V 1 base short and J 2 bases short, with 11 bases between. This CDR3 is 16 amino acids long. CDR3 DNA: TGTGCCAGCTCACCACTCCGCGGGGCGACTAATGAAAAACTGTTTTTT. Residues: CASSPLRGATNEKLFF.

The chain links TRBV9 to TRBJ1-2; 9 nucleotides agree with TRBD1. Germline CDR1 and CDR2: SGDLS and YYNGEE. The junction had 10 bases not matched to a gene; V was cut back by 3 bases and J by 1 base. The CDR3 length is 17 residues. The CDR3 is CASSAVPGQGGNYGYTF. CDR3 bases: TGTGCCAGCAGCGCCGTCCCGGGACAGGGTGGTAACTATGGCTACACCTTC.

This chain joins TRBV10-3 and TRBJ1-2, with D possibly matching TRBD1 (5 bases). The CDR3 loop spans 13 amino acids. Germline V gives CDR1 ENHRY, CDR2 SYGVKD. The ends were cut back, 6 bases at V and 4 bases at J, with 12 bases in the middle. The CDR3 reads CAISLGLFYGYTF. In nucleotides, the CDR3 is TGTGCCATCAGCCTGGGACTATTCTATGGCTACACCTTC.

The sample holds one count of this clone. The chain couples TRBV5-1 to TRBJ2-5; 14 bases match TRBD2. Germline values: CDR1 SGHRS, CDR2 YFSETQ. J lost 2 bases, V lost 4 bases, and 7 bases had no gene match. The CDR3 covers 17 residues. Here the CDR3 DNA reads TGCGCCAGCAGCCGATGGACTAGCGGGAGGACACAAGAGACCCAGTACTTC. This codes for CASSRWTSGRTQETQYF. Full variable domain (rest looked up from reference TRBV5-1 and TRBJ2-5): KAGVTQTPRYLIKTRGQQVTLSCSPISGHRSVSWYQQTPGQGLQFLFEYFSETQRNKGNFPGRFSGRQFSNSRSEMNVSTLELGDSALYLCASSRWTSGRTQETQYFGPGTRLLVL.

This clone was recorded once. The DNA of the CDR3 is TGCAGCGTTGGGGAGCCGGGGGCGTACGAGCAGTACTTC. Protein sequence: CSVGEPGAYEQYF. The rearrangement uses TRBV29-1 and TRBJ2-7; the D call may be TRBD1 or TRBD2 (6 bases each). V lost 4 bases and J lost 4, with 14 bases in between. This CDR3 is 13 amino acids long. Looked up from germline, CDR1 is SQVTM and CDR2 is ANQGSEA.